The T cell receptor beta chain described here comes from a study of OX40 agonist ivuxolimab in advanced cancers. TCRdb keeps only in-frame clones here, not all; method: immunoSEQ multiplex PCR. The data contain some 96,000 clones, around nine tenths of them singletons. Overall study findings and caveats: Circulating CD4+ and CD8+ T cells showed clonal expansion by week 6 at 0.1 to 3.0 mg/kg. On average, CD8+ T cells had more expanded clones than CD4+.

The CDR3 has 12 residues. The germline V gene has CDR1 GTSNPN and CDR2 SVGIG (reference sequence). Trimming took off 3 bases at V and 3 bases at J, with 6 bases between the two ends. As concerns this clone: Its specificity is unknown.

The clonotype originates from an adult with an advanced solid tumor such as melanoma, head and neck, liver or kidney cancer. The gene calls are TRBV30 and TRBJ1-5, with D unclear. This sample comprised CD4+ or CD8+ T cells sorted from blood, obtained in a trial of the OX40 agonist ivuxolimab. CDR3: CAWRQPNQPQHF. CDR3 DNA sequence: TGTGCCTGGAGGCAGCCCAATCAGCCCCAGCATTTT.